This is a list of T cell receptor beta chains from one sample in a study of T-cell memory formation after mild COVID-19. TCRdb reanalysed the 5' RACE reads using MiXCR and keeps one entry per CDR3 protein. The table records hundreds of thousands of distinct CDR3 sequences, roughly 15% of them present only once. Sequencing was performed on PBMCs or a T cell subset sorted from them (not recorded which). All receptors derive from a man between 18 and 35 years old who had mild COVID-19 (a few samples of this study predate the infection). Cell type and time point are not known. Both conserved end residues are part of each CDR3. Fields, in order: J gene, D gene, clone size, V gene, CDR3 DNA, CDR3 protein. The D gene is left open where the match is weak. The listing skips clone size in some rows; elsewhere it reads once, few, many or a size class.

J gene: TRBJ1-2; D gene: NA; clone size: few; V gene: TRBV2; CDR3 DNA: TGTGCCAGCAGAGTTGAACAACAGGGAAGTGGCTACACCTTC; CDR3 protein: CASRVEQQGSGYTF
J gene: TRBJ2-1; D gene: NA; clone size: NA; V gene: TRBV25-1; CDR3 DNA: TGTGCCAGCAGTGCTCATAACGGTGGCGGGTCAAAGGCGCCGGAGTTCTTC; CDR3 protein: CASSAHNGGGSKAPEFF
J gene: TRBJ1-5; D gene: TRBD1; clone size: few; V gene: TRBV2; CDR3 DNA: TGTGCCAGTCAAGGACAGGAACGCAATCAGCCCCAGCATTTT; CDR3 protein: CASQGQERNQPQHF
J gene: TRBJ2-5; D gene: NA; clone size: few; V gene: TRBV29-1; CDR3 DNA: TGCAGCGTATCCGGCACGCCGCAGGAGACCCAGTACTTC; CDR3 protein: CSVSGTPQETQYF
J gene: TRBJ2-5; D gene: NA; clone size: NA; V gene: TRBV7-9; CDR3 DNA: TGTGCCAGCAGCTTCTCCCTACGGGGCCTGGGGGATACCCAGTACTTC; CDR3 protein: CASSFSLRGLGDTQYF
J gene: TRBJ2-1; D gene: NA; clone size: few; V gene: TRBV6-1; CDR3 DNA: TGTGCCAGCACAAAGGGGATCTCCTACAATGAGCAGTTCTTC; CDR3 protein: CASTKGISYNEQFF
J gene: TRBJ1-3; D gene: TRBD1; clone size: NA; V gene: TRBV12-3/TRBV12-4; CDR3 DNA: TGTGCCAGCAGAAAACAGGGGGCGCCGGGAAACACCATATATTTT; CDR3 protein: CASRKQGAPGNTIYF
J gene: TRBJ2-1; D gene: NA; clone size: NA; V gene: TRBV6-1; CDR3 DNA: TGTGCCAGCAGTGGTAGGCCAGGCCTGGGCAATGAGCAGTTCTTC; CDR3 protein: CASSGRPGLGNEQFF
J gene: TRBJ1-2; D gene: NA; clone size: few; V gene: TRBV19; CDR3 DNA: TGTGCCAGTAGTATTGGGTCCCGGCCGACGCCGGGCTACACCTTC; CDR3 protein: CASSIGSRPTPGYTF
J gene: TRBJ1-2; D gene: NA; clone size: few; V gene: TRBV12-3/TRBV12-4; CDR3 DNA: TGTGCCAGCGCTTCCGACTATGGCTACACCTTC; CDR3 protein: CASASDYGYTF